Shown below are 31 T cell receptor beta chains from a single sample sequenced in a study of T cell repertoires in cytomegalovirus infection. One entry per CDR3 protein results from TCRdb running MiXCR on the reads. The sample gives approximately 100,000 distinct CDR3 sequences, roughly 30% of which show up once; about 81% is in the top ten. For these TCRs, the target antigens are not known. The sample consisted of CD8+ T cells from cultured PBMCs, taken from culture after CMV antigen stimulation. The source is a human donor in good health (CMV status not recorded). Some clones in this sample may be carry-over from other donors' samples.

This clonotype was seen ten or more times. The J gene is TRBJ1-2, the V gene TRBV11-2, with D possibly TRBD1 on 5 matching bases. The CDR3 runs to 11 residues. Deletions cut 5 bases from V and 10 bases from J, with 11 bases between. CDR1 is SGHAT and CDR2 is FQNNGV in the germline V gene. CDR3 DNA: TGTGCCAGCAGCCCGGGGACGGCCTACACCTTC. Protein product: CASSPGTAYTF.

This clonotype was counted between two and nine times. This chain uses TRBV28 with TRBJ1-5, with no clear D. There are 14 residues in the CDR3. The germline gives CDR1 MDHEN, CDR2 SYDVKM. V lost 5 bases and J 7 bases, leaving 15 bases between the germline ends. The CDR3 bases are TGTGCCAGCAGTACTGAAGGGAGAGGACAGCCCCAGCATTTT. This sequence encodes CASSTEGRGQPQHF.

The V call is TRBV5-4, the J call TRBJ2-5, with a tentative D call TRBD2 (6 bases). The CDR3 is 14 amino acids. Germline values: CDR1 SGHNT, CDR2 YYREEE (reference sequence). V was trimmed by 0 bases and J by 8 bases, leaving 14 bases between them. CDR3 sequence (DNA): TGTGCCAGCAGCTTGGCCGGTAGCGGAGACACCCAGTACTTC. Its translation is CASSLAGSGDTQYF.

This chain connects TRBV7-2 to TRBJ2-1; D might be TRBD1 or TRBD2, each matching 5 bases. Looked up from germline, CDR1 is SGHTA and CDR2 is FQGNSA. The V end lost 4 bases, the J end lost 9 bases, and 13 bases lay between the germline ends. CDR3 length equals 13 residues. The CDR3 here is CASSSGAGGEQFF. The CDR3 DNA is TGTGCCAGCAGCTCCGGGGCAGGAGGTGAGCAGTTCTTC.

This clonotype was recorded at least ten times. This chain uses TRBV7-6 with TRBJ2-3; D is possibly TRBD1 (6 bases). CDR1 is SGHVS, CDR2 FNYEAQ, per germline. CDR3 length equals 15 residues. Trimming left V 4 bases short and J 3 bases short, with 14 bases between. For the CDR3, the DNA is TGTGCCAGCAGCTACCCAGGGGCTAGTACAGATACGCAGTATTTT. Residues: CASSYPGASTDTQYF.

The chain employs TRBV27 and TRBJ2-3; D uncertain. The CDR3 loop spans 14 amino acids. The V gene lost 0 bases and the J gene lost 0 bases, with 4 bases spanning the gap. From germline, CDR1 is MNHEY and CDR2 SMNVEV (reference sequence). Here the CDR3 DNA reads TGTGCCAGCAGTTTATCGATTAGCACAGATACGCAGTATTTT. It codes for CASSLSISTDTQYF.

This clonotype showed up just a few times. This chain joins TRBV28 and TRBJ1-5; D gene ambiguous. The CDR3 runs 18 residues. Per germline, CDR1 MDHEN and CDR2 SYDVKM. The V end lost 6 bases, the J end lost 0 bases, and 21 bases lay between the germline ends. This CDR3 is CASRPRAGDFYSNQPQHF. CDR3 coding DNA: TGTGCCAGCAGACCTCGAGCGGGAGATTTCTATAGCAATCAGCCCCAGCATTTT.

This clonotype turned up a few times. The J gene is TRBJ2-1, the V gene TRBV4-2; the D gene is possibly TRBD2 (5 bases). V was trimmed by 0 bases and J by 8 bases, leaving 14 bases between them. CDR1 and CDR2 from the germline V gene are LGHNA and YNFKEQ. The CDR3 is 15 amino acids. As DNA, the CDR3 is TGTGCCAGCAGCCAAGATACCCTAGCCGGGGATGAGCAGTTCTTC. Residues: CASSQDTLAGDEQFF.

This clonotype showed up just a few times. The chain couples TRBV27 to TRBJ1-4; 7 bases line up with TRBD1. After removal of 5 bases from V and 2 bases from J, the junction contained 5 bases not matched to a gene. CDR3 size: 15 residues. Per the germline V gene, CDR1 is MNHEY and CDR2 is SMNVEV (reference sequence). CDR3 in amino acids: CASSPTGTTNEKLFF. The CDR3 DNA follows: TGTGCCAGCAGTCCGACAGGGACGACTAATGAAAAACTGTTTTTT.

CDR3: CASSPWGLENTGELFF. In DNA, the CDR3 is TGTGCCAGCAGCCCGTGGGGACTAGAGAACACCGGGGAGCTGTTTTTT. The genes are TRBV7-9 and TRBJ2-2, with 8 bases fitting TRBD2. The CDR3 runs to 16 residues. CDR1 and CDR2 from the germline V gene are SEHNR and FQNEAQ (reference sequence). V shed 5 bases and J 1 base; nucleotides not matched to a gene: 6.

The CDR3 DNA is TGTGCCAGCAGTTTCTACACAGACAGGGGAAGGGAAAAACTGTTTTTT. This codes for CASSFYTDRGREKLFF. The chain carries TRBV27 and TRBJ1-4; TRBD1 matches at 8 bases. CDR1 is MNHEY and CDR2 is SMNVEV in the germline V gene (reference sequence). Trimming removed 3 bases from V and 8 bases from J; junction bases left unmatched: 11. This CDR3 has 16 residues.

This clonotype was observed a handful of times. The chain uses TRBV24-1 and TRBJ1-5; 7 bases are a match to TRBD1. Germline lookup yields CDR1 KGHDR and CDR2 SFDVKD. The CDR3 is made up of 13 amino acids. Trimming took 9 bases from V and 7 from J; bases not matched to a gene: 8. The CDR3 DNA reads TGTGCCACCCCACGACAGGGAGGGCAGCCCCAGCATTTT. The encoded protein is CATPRQGGQPQHF.

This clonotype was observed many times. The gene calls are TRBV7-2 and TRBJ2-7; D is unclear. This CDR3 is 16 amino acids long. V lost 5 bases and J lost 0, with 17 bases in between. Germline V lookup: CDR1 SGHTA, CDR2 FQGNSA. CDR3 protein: CASSEWASSSSYEQYF. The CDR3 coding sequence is TGTGCCAGCAGCGAGTGGGCTAGTTCTAGCTCCTACGAGCAGTACTTC. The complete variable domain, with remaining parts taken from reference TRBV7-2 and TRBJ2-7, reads GAGVSQSPSNKVTEKGKDVELRCDPISGHTALYWYRQSLGQGLEFLIYFQGNSAPDKSGLPSDRFSAERTGGSVSTLTIQRTQQEDSAVYLCASSEWASSSSYEQYFGPGTRLTVT.

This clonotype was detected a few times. CDR3 DNA sequence: TGTGCCAGCACCCCAGAGGCAGGACCGCCTGAAGCTTTCTTT. Translated: CASTPEAGPPEAFF. The chain joins TRBV7-8 to TRBJ1-1; no clear D. The CDR3 is 14 amino acids. V lost 7 bases and J 6 bases, leaving 18 bases between the germline ends. Germline-derived CDR1 and CDR2 are SGHVS and FQNEAQ.

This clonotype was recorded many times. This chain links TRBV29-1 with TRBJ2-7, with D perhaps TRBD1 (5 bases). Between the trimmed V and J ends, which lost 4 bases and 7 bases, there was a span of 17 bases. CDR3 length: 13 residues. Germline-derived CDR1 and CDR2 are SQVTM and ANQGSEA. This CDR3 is CSVADSTHSEQYF. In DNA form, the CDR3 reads TGCAGCGTTGCAGACAGCACCCACTCGGAGCAGTACTTC.

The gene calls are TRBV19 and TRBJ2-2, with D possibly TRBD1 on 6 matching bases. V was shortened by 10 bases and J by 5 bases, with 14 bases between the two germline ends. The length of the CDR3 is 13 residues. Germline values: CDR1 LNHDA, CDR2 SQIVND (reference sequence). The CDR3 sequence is CATQQGLTGELFF. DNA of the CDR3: TGTGCCACCCAGCAGGGGCTGACCGGGGAGCTGTTTTTT.

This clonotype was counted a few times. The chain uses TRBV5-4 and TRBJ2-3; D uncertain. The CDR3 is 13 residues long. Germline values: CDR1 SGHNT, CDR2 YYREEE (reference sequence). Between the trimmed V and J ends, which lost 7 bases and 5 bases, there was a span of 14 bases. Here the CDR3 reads CASGSFLGDTQYF. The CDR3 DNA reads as TGTGCCAGCGGCTCCTTTCTAGGAGATACGCAGTATTTT.

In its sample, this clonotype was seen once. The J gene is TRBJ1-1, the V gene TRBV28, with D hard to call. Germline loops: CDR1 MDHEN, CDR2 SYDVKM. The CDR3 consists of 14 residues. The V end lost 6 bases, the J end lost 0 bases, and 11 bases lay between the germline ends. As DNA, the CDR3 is TGTGCCAGCAGGACCCGGCGGTTGAACACTGAAGCTTTCTTT. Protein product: CASRTRRLNTEAFF. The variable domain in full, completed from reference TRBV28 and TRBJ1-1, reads DVKVTQSSRYLVKRTGEKVFLECVQDMDHENMFWYRQDPGLGLRLIYFSYDVKMKEKGDIPEGYSVSREKKERFSLILESASTNQTSMYLCASRTRRLNTEAFFGQGTRLTVV.

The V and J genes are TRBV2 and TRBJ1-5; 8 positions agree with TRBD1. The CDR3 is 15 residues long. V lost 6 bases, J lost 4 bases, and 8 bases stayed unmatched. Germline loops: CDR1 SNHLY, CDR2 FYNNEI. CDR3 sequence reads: CASRIGQGPNQPQHF. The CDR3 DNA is TGTGCCAGCAGGATCGGACAGGGACCGAATCAGCCCCAGCATTTT.

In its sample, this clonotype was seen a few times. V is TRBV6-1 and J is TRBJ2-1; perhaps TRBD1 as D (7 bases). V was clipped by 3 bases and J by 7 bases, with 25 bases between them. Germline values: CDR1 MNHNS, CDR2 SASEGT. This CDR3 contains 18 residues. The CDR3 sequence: CASSDPPPPRGEVNEQFF. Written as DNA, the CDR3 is TGTGCCAGCAGTGACCCTCCACCCCCCAGGGGGGAGGTGAATGAGCAGTTCTTC.

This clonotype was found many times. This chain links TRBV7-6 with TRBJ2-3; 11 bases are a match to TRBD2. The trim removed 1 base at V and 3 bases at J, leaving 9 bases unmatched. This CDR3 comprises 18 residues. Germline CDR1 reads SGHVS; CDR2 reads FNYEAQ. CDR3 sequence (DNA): TGTGCCAGCAGCTTAGTGATAGGGCTAGCGGGGGGAACAGATACGCAGTATTTT. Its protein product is CASSLVIGLAGGTDTQYF.

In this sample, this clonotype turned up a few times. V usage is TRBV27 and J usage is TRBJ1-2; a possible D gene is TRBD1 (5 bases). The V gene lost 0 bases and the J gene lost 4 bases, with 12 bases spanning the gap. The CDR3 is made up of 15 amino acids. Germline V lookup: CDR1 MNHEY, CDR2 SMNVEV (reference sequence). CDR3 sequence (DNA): TGTGCCAGCAGTTTATCTCCGGCAGGGATCTATGGCTACACCTTC. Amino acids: CASSLSPAGIYGYTF.

The CDR3 sequence is CASSLVGEDTQYF. The CDR3 DNA reads TGTGCCAGCAGTTTAGTTGGGGAGGATACGCAGTATTTT. The chain uses TRBV12-3 or TRBV12-4 and TRBJ2-3; a weak D match, TRBD2 (5 bases). Trimming took off 1 base at V and 6 bases at J, with 8 bases between the two ends. CDR3 size: 13 residues.

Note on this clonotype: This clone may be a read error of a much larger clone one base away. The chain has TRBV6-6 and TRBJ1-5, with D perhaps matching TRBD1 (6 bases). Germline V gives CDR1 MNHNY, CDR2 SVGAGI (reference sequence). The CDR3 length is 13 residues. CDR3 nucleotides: TGTACCAGCCACGGGACAAGGAATCAGCCCCAGCATTTT. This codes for CTSHGTRNQPQHF.

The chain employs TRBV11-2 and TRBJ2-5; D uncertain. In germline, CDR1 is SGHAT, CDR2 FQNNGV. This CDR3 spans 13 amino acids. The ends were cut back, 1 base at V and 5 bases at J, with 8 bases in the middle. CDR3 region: CASSLAGWETQYF. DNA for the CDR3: TGTGCCAGCAGCTTAGCGGGTTGGGAGACCCAGTACTTC. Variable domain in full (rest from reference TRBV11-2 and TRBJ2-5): EAGVAQSPRYKIIEKRQSVAFWCNPISGHATLYWYQQILGQGPKLLIQFQNNGVVDDSQLPKDRFSAERLKGVDSTLKIQPAKLEDSAVYLCASSLAGWETQYFGPGTRLLVL.

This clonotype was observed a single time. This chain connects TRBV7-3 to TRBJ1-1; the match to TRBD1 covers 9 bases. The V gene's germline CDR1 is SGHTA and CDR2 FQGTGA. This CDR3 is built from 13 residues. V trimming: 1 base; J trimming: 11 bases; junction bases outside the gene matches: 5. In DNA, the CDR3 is TGTGCCAGCAGCTTAATGGGACAGGGAAAGGCTTTCTTT. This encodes CASSLMGQGKAFF.

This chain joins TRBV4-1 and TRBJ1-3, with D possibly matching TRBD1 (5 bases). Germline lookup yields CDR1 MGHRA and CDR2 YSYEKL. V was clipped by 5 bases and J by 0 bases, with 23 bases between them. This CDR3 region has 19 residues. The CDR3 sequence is CASSYQVEPGRTSGNTIYF. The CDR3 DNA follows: TGCGCCAGCAGCTATCAAGTTGAACCGGGACGGACCTCTGGAAACACCATATATTTT.

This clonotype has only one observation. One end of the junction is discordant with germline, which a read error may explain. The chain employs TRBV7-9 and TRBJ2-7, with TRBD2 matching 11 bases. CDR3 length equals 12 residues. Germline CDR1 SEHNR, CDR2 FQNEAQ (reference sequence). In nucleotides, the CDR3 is TGTGCCAGCAGCCTGGGACTAGCGGTGATCCTATTC. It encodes CASSLGLAVILF.

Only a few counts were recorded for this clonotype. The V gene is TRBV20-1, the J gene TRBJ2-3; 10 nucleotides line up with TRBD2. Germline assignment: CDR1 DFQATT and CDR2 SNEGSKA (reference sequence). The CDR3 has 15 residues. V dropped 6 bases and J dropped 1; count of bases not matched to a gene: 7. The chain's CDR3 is CSAYPTSGGTDTQYF. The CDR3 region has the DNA TGCAGTGCCTACCCTACTAGCGGGGGCACAGATACGCAGTATTTT.

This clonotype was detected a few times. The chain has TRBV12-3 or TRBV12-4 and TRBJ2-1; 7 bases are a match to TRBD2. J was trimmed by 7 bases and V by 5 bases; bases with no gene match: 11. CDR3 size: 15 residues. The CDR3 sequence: CASSLLGGGGNEQFF. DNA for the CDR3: TGTGCCAGCAGTCTCTTGGGGGGGGGAGGGAATGAGCAGTTCTTC.

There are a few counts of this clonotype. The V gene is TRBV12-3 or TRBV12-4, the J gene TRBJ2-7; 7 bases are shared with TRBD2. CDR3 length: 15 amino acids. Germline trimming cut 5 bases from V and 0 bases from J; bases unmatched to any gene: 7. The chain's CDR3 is CASSPTGGFSYEQYF. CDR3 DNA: TGTGCCAGCAGTCCCACGGGAGGATTCTCCTACGAGCAGTACTTC.